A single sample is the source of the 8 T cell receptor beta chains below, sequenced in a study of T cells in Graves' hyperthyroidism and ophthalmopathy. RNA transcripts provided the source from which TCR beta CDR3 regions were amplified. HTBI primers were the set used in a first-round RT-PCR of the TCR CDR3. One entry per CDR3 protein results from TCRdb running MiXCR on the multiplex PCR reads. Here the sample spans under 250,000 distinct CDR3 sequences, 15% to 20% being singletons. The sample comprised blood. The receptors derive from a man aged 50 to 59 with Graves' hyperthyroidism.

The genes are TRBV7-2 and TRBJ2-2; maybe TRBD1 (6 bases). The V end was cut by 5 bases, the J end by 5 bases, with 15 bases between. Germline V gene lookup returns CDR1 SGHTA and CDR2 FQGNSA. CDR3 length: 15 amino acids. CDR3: CASSLRDTETGELFF. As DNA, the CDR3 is TGTGCCAGCAGCCTCCGGGACACCGAGACCGGGGAGCTGTTTTTT.

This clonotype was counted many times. Here the CDR3 reads CASSSGLAGFSYNEQFF. The CDR3 DNA sequence: TGTGCCAGCAGCTCGGGACTAGCGGGATTCTCCTACAATGAGCAGTTCTTC. The chain recombines TRBV11-2 with TRBJ2-1; TRBD2 matches at 13 bases. This CDR3 spans 17 amino acids. J was trimmed by 0 bases and V by 4 bases; bases with no gene match: 3. CDR1 and CDR2 from the germline V gene are SGHAT and FQNNGV.

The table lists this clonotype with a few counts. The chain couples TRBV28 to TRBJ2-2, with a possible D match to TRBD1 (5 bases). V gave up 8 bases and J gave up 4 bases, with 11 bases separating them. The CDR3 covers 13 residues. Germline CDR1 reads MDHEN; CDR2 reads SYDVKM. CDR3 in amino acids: CASGSQGTGELFF. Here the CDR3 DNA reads TGTGCCAGCGGTTCCCAGGGCACCGGGGAGCTGTTTTTT.

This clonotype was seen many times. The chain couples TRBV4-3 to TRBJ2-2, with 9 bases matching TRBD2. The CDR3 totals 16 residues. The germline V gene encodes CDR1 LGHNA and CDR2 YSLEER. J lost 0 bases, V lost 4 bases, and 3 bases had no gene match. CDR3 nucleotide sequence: TGCGCCAGCAGCCGGCGACTAGCGGCGAACACCGGGGAGCTGTTTTTT. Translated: CASSRRLAANTGELFF.

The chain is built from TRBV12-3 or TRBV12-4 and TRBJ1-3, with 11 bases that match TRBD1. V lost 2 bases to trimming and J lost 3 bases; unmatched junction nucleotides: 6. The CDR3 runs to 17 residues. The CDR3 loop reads CASSLRAGQGVGNTIYF. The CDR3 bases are TGTGCCAGCAGTTTAAGAGCGGGACAGGGGGTTGGAAACACCATATATTTT.

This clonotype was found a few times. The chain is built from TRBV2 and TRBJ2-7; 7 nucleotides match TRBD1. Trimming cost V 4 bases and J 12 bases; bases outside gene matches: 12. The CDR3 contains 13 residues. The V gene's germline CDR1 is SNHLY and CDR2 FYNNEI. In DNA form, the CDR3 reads TGTGCCAGCAGTGTCGAGAAGGGGGCAGGGCTGTACTTC. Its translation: CASSVEKGAGLYF.

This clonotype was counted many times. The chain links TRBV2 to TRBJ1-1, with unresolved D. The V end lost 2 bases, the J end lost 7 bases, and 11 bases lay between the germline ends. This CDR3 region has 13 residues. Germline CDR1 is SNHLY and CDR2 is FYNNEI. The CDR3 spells CASSEQASYEAFF. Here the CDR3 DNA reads TGTGCCAGCAGTGAACAGGCCTCCTATGAAGCTTTCTTT.

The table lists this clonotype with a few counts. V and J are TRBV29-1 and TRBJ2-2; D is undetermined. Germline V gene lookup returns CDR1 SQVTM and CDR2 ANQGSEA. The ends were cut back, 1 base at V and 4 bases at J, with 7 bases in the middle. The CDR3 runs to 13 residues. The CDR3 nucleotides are TGCAGCGTTGAAGGGCGGTTCACCGGGGAGCTGTTTTTT. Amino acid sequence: CSVEGRFTGELFF.